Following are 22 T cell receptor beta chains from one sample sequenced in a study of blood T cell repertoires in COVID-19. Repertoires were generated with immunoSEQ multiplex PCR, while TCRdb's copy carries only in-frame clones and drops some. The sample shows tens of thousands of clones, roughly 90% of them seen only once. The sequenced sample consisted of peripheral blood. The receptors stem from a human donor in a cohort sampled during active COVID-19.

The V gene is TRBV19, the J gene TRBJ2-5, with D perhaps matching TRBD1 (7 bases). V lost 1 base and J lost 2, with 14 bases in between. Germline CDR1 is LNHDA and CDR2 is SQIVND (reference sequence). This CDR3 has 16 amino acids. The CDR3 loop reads CASSIGGTATQETQYF. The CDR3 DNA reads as TGTGCCAGTAGTATAGGCGGGACAGCAACGCAAGAGACCCAGTACTTC.

The CDR3 DNA follows: TGCGCCAGCAGCTTGGGGACAGGCTCCCAAGACACTGAAGCTTTCTTT. It specifies CASSLGTGSQDTEAFF. The genes are TRBV5-1 and TRBJ1-1; TRBD1 agrees at 7 bases. CDR3 length: 16 amino acids. Per germline, CDR1 SGHRS and CDR2 YFSETQ. The V segment lost 0 bases and the J segment 3 bases; nucleotides outside the gene matches: 8.

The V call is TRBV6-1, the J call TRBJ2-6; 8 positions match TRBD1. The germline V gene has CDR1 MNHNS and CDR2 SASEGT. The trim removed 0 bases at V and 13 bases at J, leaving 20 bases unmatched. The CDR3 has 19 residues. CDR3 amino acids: CASSEARSVTGETLWVLTF. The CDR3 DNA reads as TGTGCCAGCAGTGAAGCACGTTCGGTGACAGGGGAAACTTTATGGGTCCTGACTTTC.

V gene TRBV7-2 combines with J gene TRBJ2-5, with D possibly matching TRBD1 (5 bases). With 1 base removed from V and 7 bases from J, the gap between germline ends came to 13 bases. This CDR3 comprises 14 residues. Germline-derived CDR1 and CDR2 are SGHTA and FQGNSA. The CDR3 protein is CASSLGSIGATQYF. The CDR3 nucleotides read TGTGCCAGCAGCTTAGGGTCAATAGGGGCGACCCAGTACTTC.

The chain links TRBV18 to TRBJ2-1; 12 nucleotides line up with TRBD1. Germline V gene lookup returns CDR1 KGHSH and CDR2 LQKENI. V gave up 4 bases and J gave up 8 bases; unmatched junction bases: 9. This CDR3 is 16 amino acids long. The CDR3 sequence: CASSQKTGTGGDEQFF. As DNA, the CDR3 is TGTGCCAGCTCACAGAAGACCGGGACAGGGGGCGATGAGCAGTTCTTC.

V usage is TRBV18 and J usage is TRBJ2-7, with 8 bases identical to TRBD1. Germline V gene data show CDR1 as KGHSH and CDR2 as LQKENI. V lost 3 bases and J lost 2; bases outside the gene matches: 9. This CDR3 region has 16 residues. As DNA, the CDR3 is TGTGCCAGCTCACCGCTCCCCGGGACAGGAGCCTACGAGCAGTACTTC. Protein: CASSPLPGTGAYEQYF.

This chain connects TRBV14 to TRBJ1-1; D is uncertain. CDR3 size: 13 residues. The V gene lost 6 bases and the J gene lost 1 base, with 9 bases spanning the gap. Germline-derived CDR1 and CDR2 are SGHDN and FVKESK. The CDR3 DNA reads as TGTGCCAGCAGGGGTGAGGGGAACACTGAAGCTTTCTTT. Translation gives CASRGEGNTEAFF.

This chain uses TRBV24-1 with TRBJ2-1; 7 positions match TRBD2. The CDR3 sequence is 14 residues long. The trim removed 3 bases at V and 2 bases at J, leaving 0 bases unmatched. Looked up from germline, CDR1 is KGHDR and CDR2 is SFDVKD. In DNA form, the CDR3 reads TGTGCCACCAGTGATGGGGGGGCCTACAATGAGCAGTTCTTC. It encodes CATSDGGAYNEQFF.

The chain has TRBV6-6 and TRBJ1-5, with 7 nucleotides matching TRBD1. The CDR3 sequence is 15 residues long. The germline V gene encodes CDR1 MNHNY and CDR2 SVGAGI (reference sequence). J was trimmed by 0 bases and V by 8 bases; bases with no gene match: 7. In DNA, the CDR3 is TGTGCCAGCGGGGCAGGACAGGCTAGCAATCAGCCCCAGCATTTT. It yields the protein CASGAGQASNQPQHF.

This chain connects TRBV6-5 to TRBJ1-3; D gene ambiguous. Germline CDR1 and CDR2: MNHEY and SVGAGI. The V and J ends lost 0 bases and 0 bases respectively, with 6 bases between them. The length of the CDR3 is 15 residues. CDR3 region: CASSYSSLSGNTIYF. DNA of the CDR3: TGTGCCAGCAGTTACTCGTCCCTCTCTGGAAACACCATATATTTT.

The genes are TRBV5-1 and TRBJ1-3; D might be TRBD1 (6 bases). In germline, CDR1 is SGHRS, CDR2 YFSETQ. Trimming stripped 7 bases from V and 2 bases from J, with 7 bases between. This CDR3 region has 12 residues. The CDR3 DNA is TGCGCCAGCCAGGGGCCTGGAAACACCATATATTTT. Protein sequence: CASQGPGNTIYF. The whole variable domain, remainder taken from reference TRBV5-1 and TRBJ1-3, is KAGVTQTPRYLIKTRGQQVTLSCSPISGHRSVSWYQQTPGQGLQFLFEYFSETQRNKGNFPGRFSGRQFSNSRSEMNVSTLELGDSALYLCASQGPGNTIYFGEGSWLTVV.

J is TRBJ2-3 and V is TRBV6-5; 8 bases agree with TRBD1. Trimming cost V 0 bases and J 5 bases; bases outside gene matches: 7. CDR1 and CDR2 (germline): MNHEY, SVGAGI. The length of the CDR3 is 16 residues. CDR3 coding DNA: TGTGCCAGCAGTTACTCGGCCAGGGGGCAAAGAGATACGCAGTATTTT. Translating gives CASSYSARGQRDTQYF.

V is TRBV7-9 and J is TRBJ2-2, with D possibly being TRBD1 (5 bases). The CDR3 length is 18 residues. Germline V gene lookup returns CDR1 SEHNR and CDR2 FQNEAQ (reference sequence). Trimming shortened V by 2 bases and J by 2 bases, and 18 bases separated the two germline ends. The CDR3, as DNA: TGTGCCAGCAGCTTATCGGGCAGGGTCGTGTCAAACACCGGGGAGCTGTTTTTT. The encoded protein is CASSLSGRVVSNTGELFF.

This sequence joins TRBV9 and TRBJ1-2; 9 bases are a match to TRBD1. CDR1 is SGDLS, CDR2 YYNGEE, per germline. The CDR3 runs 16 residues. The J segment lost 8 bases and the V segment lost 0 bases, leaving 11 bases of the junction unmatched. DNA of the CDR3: TGTGCCAGCAGCGTAGCCACTTGGGACAGGGAGGAAGGCTACACCTTC. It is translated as CASSVATWDREEGYTF. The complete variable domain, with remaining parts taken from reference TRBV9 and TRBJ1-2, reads DSGVTQTPKHLITATGQRVTLRCSPRSGDLSVYWYQQSLDQGLQFLIQYYNGEERAKGNILERFSAQQFPDLHSELNLSSLELGDSALYFCASSVATWDREEGYTFGSGTRLTVV.

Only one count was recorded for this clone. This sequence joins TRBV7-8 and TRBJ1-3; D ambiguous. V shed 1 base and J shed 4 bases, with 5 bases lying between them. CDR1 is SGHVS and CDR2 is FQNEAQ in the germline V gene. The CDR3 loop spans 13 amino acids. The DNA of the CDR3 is TGTGCCAGCAGCTTAGGAGTCGGAAACACCATATATTTT. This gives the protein CASSLGVGNTIYF.

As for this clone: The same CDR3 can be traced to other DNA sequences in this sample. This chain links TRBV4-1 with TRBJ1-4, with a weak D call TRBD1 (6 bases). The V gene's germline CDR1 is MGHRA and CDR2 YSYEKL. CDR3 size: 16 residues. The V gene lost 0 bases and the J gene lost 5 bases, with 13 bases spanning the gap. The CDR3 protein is CASSQDVGQTNEKLFF. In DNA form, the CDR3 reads TGCGCCAGCAGCCAAGATGTCGGACAGACCAATGAAAAACTGTTTTTT.

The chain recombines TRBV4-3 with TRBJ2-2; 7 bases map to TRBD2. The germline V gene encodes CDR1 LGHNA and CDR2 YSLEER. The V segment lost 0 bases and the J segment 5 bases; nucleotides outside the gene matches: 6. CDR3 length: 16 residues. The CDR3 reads CASSQDLGRVTGELFF. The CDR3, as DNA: TGCGCCAGCAGCCAAGATTTAGGGAGGGTGACCGGGGAGCTGTTTTTT.

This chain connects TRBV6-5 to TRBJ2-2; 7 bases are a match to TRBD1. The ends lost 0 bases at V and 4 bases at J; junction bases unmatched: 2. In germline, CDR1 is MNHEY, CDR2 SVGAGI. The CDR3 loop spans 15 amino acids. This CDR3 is CASSYSGGGTGELFF. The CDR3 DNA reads TGTGCCAGCAGTTACTCAGGGGGCGGCACCGGGGAGCTGTTTTTT.

The CDR3: CASSSRGEQYF. The CDR3 DNA sequence: TGTGCCAGCAGTTCCAGGGGTGAGCAGTACTTC. The V call is TRBV6-2 or TRBV6-3, the J call TRBJ2-7; weak D call: TRBD1 (6 bases). Germline lookup yields CDR1 MNHEY and CDR2 SVGEGT. There are 11 residues in the CDR3. V lost 4 bases and J 7 bases, leaving 8 bases between the germline ends.

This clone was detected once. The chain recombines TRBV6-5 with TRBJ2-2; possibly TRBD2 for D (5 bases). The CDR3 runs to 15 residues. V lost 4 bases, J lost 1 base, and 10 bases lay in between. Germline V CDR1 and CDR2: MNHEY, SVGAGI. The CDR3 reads CASSLRTENTGELFF. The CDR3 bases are TGTGCCAGCAGTTTACGGACTGAGAACACCGGGGAGCTGTTTTTT.

The CDR3 bases are TGTGCCAGCAGCTCGGGGACTAGCGGATCCACAGATACGCAGTATTTT. Translation gives CASSSGTSGSTDTQYF. The V gene is TRBV7-6, the J gene TRBJ2-3, with TRBD2 matching 11 bases. Germline V gene sequence: CDR1 SGHVS, CDR2 FNYEAQ. V was pared by 4 bases and J by 2 bases, with 5 bases of the junction left unmatched. The CDR3 is made up of 16 amino acids.

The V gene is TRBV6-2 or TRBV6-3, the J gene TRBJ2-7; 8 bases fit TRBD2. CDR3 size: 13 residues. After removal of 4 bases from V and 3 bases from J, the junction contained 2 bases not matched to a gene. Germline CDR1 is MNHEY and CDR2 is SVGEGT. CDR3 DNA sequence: TGTGCCAGCAGTTGGGGGACTAGCTACGAGCAGTACTTC. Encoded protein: CASSWGTSYEQYF.